This TCR beta chain is from a study of blood T cells in healthy people across ages. Study-wide points: With donor CMV status unknown, expanded clonotype changes were possibly confounded.

The CDR3 is made up of 14 amino acids. V lost 6 bases and J lost 4, with 18 bases in between. Germline values: CDR1 DFQATT, CDR2 SNEGSKA (reference sequence). Turning to this clonotype: Its cognate antigen is unknown.

A sample-barcoded 5' primer and a J-beta primer mix were used in a second PCR of roughly 6 to 11 cycles. Each CDR3 protein is one row after TCRdb ran MiXCR on the 5' RACE reads. The sample shows approximately 830,000 distinct CDR3 sequences, approximately 65% of them seen only once. Sample donors were healthy Caucasian individuals that came from Russia, aged about 6 to 100. The J gene is TRBJ1-1, the V gene TRBV20-1, with a tentative D call TRBD1 (5 bases). The source is a man aged 30 to 45 in good health. Sequenced sample: blood. Here the CDR3 DNA reads TGCAGTGCGCCCATACGGGGCGTCGGCACTGAAGCTTTCTTT. Its protein is CSAPIRGVGTEAFF.